Listed below are T cell receptor beta chains from one sample, sequenced in a study of CD8 T cells in ankylosing spondylitis. TCRdb ran MiXCR on the 5' RACE reads and lists one entry per CDR3 protein. The sample lists about 390,000 distinct CDR3 sequences; approximately 20% were seen once. Specimen: blood, either unsorted or a sorted T cell fraction (not recorded which). Every receptor here comes from a male donor with ankylosing spondylitis. The CDR3 runs from the conserved cysteine through the conserved F or W. D genes are given only for firm matches. Rows may omit the clone size; those that give it use once, few, many or a size class.

V gene	clone size	D gene	J gene	CDR3 protein	CDR3 DNA
TRBV4-3	NA	NA	TRBJ2-5	CASSQGGQALYQETQYF	TGCGCCAGCAGCCAAGGAGGGCAGGCGCTTTACCAAGAGACCCAGTACTTC
TRBV28	few	TRBD1	TRBJ2-7	CASRDRVVLEQYF	TGTGCCAGCAGAGACAGGGTCGTCCTCGAGCAGTACTTC
TRBV30	NA	NA	TRBJ1-6	CAWTSDGGASPLHF	TGTGCCTGGACCAGCGACGGCGGAGCTTCACCCCTCCACTTT
TRBV27	few	TRBD2	TRBJ2-5	CASSLRGGPTQYF	TGTGCCAGCAGTTTACGGGGGGGCCCGACCCAGTACTTC
TRBV7-6	NA	NA	TRBJ2-6	CASSFRDSGANVLTF	TGTGCCAGCAGCTTCAGGGACTCTGGGGCCAACGTCCTGACTTTC
TRBV28	few	NA	TRBJ2-5	CASTVRGRGTQYF	TGTGCCAGCACCGTCAGGGGGAGGGGGACCCAGTACTTC
TRBV18	NA	NA	TRBJ1-1	CASSPPSTGTPAEAFF	TGTGCCAGCTCACCCCCATCCACGGGCACCCCAGCTGAAGCTTTCTTT
TRBV6-1	few	NA	TRBJ1-2	CATRTDLANGYTF	TGTGCCACCCGGACAGATTTAGCAAATGGCTACACCTTC
TRBV12-3/TRBV12-4	few	NA	TRBJ2-1	CATQFGDFHNEQFF	TGTGCCACCCAGTTTGGTGACTTCCACAATGAGCAGTTCTTC
TRBV18	few	NA	TRBJ1-2	CASSPPGVNRGDGYTF	TGTGCCAGCTCACCACCGGGGGTCAACCGGGGTGATGGCTACACCTTC